This entry describes one T cell receptor (beta chain). In the study's own analysis: Reference gene primer amplification gave nucleated cell count estimates. Generated by immunoSEQ multiplex PCR, the TCRdb table keeps only in-frame clones and is missing some. That table furnishes V, J and clone size, whereas the DNA furnished D and trimming. The table has around 97,000 clones, approximately 84% seen once. The CDR3 covers 14 residues. The germline gives CDR1 LGHNA, CDR2 YNFKEQ. The germline V and J ends were trimmed by 0 bases and 6 bases, with 9 bases remaining between them. The sample comes from a study of blood T cell repertoires in COVID-19. Study-wide context: Donors in the United States, Italy and Spain gave samples during acute or convalescent COVID-19. Sources were T cells, B-cell-depleted T cells, or PBMCs; the material itself was cDNA or gDNA.

Sequencing was done on a sample of peripheral blood. The TCR sequence derives from a human donor in a cohort sampled during active COVID-19. The gene calls are TRBV4-2 and TRBJ1-5; perhaps TRBD1 as D (5 bases). The CDR3 DNA sequence: TGTGCCAGCAGCCAAGAAACAGGCATTCAGCCCCAGCATTTT. Translating gives CASSQETGIQPQHF.